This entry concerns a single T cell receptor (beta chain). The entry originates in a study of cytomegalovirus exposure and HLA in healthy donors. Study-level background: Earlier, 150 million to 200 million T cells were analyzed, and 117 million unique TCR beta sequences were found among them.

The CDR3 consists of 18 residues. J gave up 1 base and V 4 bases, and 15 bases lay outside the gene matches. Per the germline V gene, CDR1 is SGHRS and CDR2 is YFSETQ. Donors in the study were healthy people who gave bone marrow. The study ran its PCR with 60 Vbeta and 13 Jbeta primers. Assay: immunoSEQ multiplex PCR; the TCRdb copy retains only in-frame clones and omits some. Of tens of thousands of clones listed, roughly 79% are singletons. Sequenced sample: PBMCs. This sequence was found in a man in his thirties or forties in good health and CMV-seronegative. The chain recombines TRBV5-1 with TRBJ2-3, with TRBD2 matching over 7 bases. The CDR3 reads CASSPSAGASGGTDTQYF. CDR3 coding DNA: TGCGCCAGCAGCCCCTCGGCCGGGGCTAGCGGTGGCACAGATACGCAGTATTTT.